There are a few counts of the clone carrying this T cell receptor (beta chain). This CDR3 has 14 amino acids. Germline loops: CDR1 MDHEN, CDR2 SYDVKM. The V end was cut by 6 bases, the J end by 7 bases, with 17 bases between. The data were taken from a study of identical twins. Every donor was a healthy Caucasian. TCRdb ran MiXCR on the 5' RACE reads and lists one entry per CDR3 protein. This sample carries 450,000 or so distinct CDR3 sequences, 14% of them seen once, and the ten largest clones take 0.98%. The same specimen was also included in a second study, on yellow fever vaccine responses in identical twins.

The V gene is TRBV28, the J gene TRBJ2-3; weak D call: TRBD2 (6 bases). This TCR was sampled from a woman between 18 and 29 years old in good health. Sequencing was done on a sample of CD4+ T cells sorted from blood. The CDR3 loop is CASSERAKAHTQYF. CDR3 DNA: TGTGCCAGCAGCGAGCGGGCAAAGGCACATACGCAGTATTTT.